Presented here are 26 T cell receptor beta chains from one specimen sequenced in a study of technical replicates of blood from several donors. Generated by immunoSEQ multiplex PCR, the TCRdb table keeps only in-frame clones and is missing some. The table records 78,000 or so clones, about 89% of them present only once. The sequenced sample consisted of T cells isolated from PBMCs. These TCRs come from a human donor in good health.

This clone has just one count. The chain links TRBV6-5 to TRBJ1-2, with 9 nucleotides matching TRBD1. CDR1 and CDR2 from the germline V gene are MNHEY and SVGAGI. The CDR3 runs to 16 residues. With 0 bases clipped from V and 4 bases from J, the junction kept 6 bases outside the gene matches. Here the CDR3 reads CASSYSGDRAPYGYTF. CDR3 DNA: TGTGCCAGCAGTTACTCCGGGGACAGGGCCCCCTATGGCTACACCTTC.

J is TRBJ1-1 and V is TRBV6-1; no definite D call. Trimming removed 3 bases from V and 8 bases from J, with 7 bases in between. Germline loops: CDR1 MNHNS, CDR2 SASEGT. The CDR3 is 11 amino acids. CDR3 nucleotide sequence: TGTGCCAGCAGTGATTTACTGGAAGCTTTCTTT. This translates into CASSDLLEAFF.

The CDR3 DNA reads TGTGCCAGCAGCGCCGGTAGAGGCTACACCTTC. Translating it yields CASSAGRGYTF. The chain links TRBV9 to TRBJ1-2, with unresolved D. The CDR3 sequence is 11 residues long. V dropped 3 bases and J dropped 8 bases, with 8 bases sitting between them. Germline CDR1 reads SGDLS; CDR2 reads YYNGEE.

V usage is TRBV19 and J usage is TRBJ1-2; 8 nucleotides line up with TRBD1. Losses at the gene ends were 3 bases for V and 2 bases for J; bases not matched to a gene: 14. The CDR3 is 18 residues long. Germline values: CDR1 LNHDA, CDR2 SQIVND (reference sequence). The CDR3 spells CASSIEPIWTGRNYGYTF. DNA of the CDR3: TGTGCCAGTAGTATTGAGCCTATATGGACAGGGCGAAACTATGGCTACACCTTC. The full variable domain, completed using reference TRBV19 and TRBJ1-2, is DGGITQSPKYLFRKEGQNVTLSCEQNLNHDAMYWYRQDPGQGLRLIYYSQIVNDFQKGDIAEGYSVSREKKESFPLTVTSAQKNPTAFYLCASSIEPIWTGRNYGYTFGSGTRLTVV.

This clone was detected only a few times. The rearrangement joins TRBV5-1 to TRBJ2-2; 12 bases line up with TRBD2. Trimming at V came to 1 base and at J to 7 bases, leaving 8 bases not matched to a gene. The CDR3 sequence is 17 residues long. Germline CDR1 SGHRS, CDR2 YFSETQ. This CDR3 reads CASSLTRLAGAGGELFF. As DNA, the CDR3 is TGCGCCAGCAGCTTGACCCGACTAGCGGGAGCGGGCGGGGAGCTGTTTTTT.

This chain uses TRBV28 with TRBJ2-7; TRBD1 might be the D (6 bases). This CDR3 is 12 amino acids long. Germline V CDR1 and CDR2: MDHEN, SYDVKM. The V gene lost 8 bases and the J gene lost 2 bases, with 10 bases spanning the gap. CDR3 sequence reads: CASGGLTYEQYF. CDR3 DNA sequence: TGTGCCAGCGGGGGCTTGACCTACGAGCAGTACTTC.

The chain recombines TRBV27 with TRBJ2-5; D is possibly TRBD2 (6 bases). The V end lost 6 bases, the J end lost 1 base, and 9 bases lay between the germline ends. The length of the CDR3 is 13 residues. The germline gives CDR1 MNHEY, CDR2 SMNVEV (reference sequence). The CDR3 here is CASRGTVQETQYF. Written as DNA, the CDR3 is TGTGCCAGCAGGGGGACTGTCCAAGAGACCCAGTACTTC.

CDR3 DNA sequence: TGTGCCAGCAGCGTAGCGGGGGAGAACACCATATATTTT. Its protein product is CASSVAGENTIYF. The chain joins TRBV9 to TRBJ1-3, with D possibly TRBD1 on 5 matching bases. The CDR3 consists of 13 residues. CDR1 and CDR2 from the germline V gene are SGDLS and YYNGEE. The V gene lost 0 bases and the J gene lost 7 bases, with 8 bases spanning the gap.

Here the CDR3 DNA reads TGTGCCAGCAGCCCCGACAGGGCGGTTGAGCAGTTCTTC. It codes for CASSPDRAVEQFF. The chain carries TRBV27 and TRBJ2-1, with 7 bases matching TRBD1. CDR1 is MNHEY, CDR2 SMNVEV, per germline (reference sequence). This CDR3 is 13 amino acids long. J lost 9 bases, V lost 6 bases, and 8 bases had no gene match.

The V call is TRBV7-8, the J call TRBJ2-7; 11 bases fit TRBD2. The germline V gene has CDR1 SGHVS and CDR2 FQNEAQ. The length of the CDR3 is 14 residues. The V segment lost 5 bases and the J segment 3 bases; nucleotides outside the gene matches: 3. The CDR3 reads CASSRGLADYEQYF. The CDR3 region has the DNA TGTGCCAGCAGCCGGGGACTAGCGGACTACGAGCAGTACTTC.

The chain couples TRBV19 to TRBJ1-4, with 9 positions matching TRBD1. The J segment lost 6 bases and the V segment lost 8 bases, leaving 7 bases of the junction unmatched. There are 14 residues in the CDR3. Germline V CDR1 and CDR2: LNHDA, SQIVND (reference sequence). For the CDR3, the DNA is TGTGCCAGTGGGACCGGGACAGGGTATGAAAAACTGTTTTTT. This codes for CASGTGTGYEKLFF.

The chain joins TRBV7-3 to TRBJ2-5; TRBD2 matches 8 bases. The CDR3 is made up of 15 amino acids. J was trimmed by 5 bases and V by 2 bases; bases with no gene match: 7. The germline gives CDR1 SGHTA, CDR2 FQGTGA. The CDR3: CASSLRREGRETQYF. DNA for the CDR3: TGTGCCAGCAGCTTACGCCGGGAGGGCCGGGAGACCCAGTACTTC.

The chain carries TRBV5-1 and TRBJ2-7, with 13 nucleotides matching TRBD2. Trimming cost V 3 bases and J 3 bases; bases outside gene matches: 3. This CDR3 spans 15 amino acids. Germline V gene sequence: CDR1 SGHRS, CDR2 YFSETQ. The CDR3 loop is CASSSTSGRYYEQYF. CDR3 sequence (DNA): TGCGCCAGCAGCTCGACTAGCGGGAGGTACTACGAGCAGTACTTC.

This chain connects TRBV19 to TRBJ2-1; 9 nucleotides match TRBD1. The germline V gene encodes CDR1 LNHDA and CDR2 SQIVND (reference sequence). The CDR3 spans 15 residues. Trimming removed 4 bases from V and 8 bases from J; junction bases left unmatched: 9. The CDR3 spells CASSRSGQGFDEQFF. In DNA, the CDR3 is TGTGCCAGTAGTAGGTCGGGACAGGGTTTCGATGAGCAGTTCTTC.

This clone showed up just once. The J gene is TRBJ1-4, the V gene TRBV7-2; D gene ambiguous. V was pared by 2 bases and J by 1 base, with 8 bases between. The CDR3 loop spans 15 amino acids. Germline CDR1 is SGHTA and CDR2 is FQGNSA. CDR3 coding DNA: TGTGCCAGCAGCTTAAGCGGGTTAACTAATGAAAAACTGTTTTTT. Protein: CASSLSGLTNEKLFF.

The rearrangement links TRBV2 to TRBJ2-7; D call uncertain. V dropped 3 bases and J dropped 8 bases, with 11 bases sitting between them. Germline CDR1 and CDR2: SNHLY and FYNNEI. The CDR3 sequence is 12 residues long. This chain's CDR3 is CASSEGGLKQYF. The CDR3 nucleotides read TGTGCCAGCAGTGAGGGTGGGCTCAAGCAGTACTTC.

The CDR3 spells CASSAEVGETQYF. The CDR3 region has the DNA TGTGCCAGCAGTGCTGAGGTCGGGGAGACCCAGTACTTC. The rearrangement uses TRBV2 and TRBJ2-5; D remains ambiguous. The CDR3 spans 13 residues. In germline, CDR1 is SNHLY, CDR2 FYNNEI. V was cut by 4 bases and J by 5 bases, with 11 bases left in between.

This chain connects TRBV4-2 to TRBJ1-2, with unresolved D. CDR3 size: 16 residues. Germline CDR1 and CDR2: LGHNA and YNFKEQ. Deletions cut 0 bases from V and 0 bases from J, with 11 bases between. The CDR3 sequence: CASSQDRTGSNYGYTF. The CDR3 nucleotides read TGTGCCAGCAGCCAAGATCGAACGGGGTCTAACTATGGCTACACCTTC.

This chain links TRBV19 with TRBJ2-7, with D maybe TRBD2 (5 bases). The CDR3 totals 14 residues. The germline V gene has CDR1 LNHDA and CDR2 SQIVND (reference sequence). V was clipped by 3 bases and J by 1 base, with 10 bases between them. The chain's CDR3 is CASSMSGYSYEQYF. CDR3 bases: TGTGCCAGTAGTATGAGCGGCTATTCCTACGAGCAGTACTTC.

The rearrangement links TRBV30 to TRBJ2-7; 12 bases are shared with TRBD1. J lost 2 bases, V lost 5 bases, and 7 bases had no gene match. Germline CDR1 and CDR2: GTSNPN and SVGIG (reference sequence). CDR3 length: 15 residues. CDR3 sequence (DNA): TGTGCCTGGGCCGGGACAGGGGGCCAGCCCTACGAGCAGTACTTC. It yields the protein CAWAGTGGQPYEQYF.

The chain combines TRBV19 with TRBJ2-1, with 11 bases fitting TRBD2. Losses at the gene ends were 8 bases for V and 3 bases for J; bases not matched to a gene: 9. Germline values: CDR1 LNHDA, CDR2 SQIVND (reference sequence). The length of the CDR3 is 16 residues. CDR3 in DNA: TGTGCCAGTTCCCCTGGGACTAGCGGATTCTACAATGAGCAGTTCTTC. This translates into CASSPGTSGFYNEQFF.

The chain has TRBV16 and TRBJ2-1; no definite D call. CDR1 and CDR2 from the germline V gene are KGHSY and FQNENV. V lost 5 bases to trimming and J lost 5 bases, with 4 bases between them. This CDR3 is built from 11 residues. The CDR3 nucleotides are TGTGCCAGCAGCGCTAACAATGAGCAGTTCTTC. It is translated as CASSANNEQFF.

The chain is built from TRBV4-1 and TRBJ1-4; D might be TRBD1 (6 bases). Germline V lookup: CDR1 MGHRA, CDR2 YSYEKL. V lost 1 base and J lost 0, with 9 bases in between. This CDR3 comprises 16 residues. The CDR3, as DNA: TGCGCCAGCAGCCAAGTTCAGGGGCCAACTAATGAAAAACTGTTTTTT. This codes for CASSQVQGPTNEKLFF.

V is TRBV6-5 and J is TRBJ1-2, with 7 bases identical to TRBD1. V lost 8 bases, J lost 1 base, and 10 bases stayed unmatched. The CDR3 length is 15 residues. CDR1 and CDR2 (germline): MNHEY, SVGAGI. The DNA of the CDR3 is TGTGCCAGCCGGCCGGGGACAGACTTTAACTATGGCTACACCTTC. It yields the protein CASRPGTDFNYGYTF.

V gene TRBV7-9 combines with J gene TRBJ1-2, with TRBD1 as a possible D gene (5 bases). Trimming cost V 3 bases and J 8 bases, with 19 bases left between them. This CDR3 region has 15 residues. From germline, CDR1 is SEHNR and CDR2 FQNEAQ (reference sequence). CDR3 sequence: CASSLGRDPAGGYTF. In DNA, the CDR3 is TGTGCCAGCAGCTTGGGCCGGGACCCTGCGGGGGGCTACACCTTC.

The V call is TRBV27, the J call TRBJ2-7; the D is unclear. From germline, CDR1 is MNHEY and CDR2 SMNVEV (reference sequence). Trimming removed 1 base at V and 3 bases at J, with 10 bases between. This CDR3 has 14 residues. The chain's CDR3 is CASSLFRQNYEQYF. The CDR3 nucleotides read TGTGCCAGCAGTTTATTTCGACAAAACTACGAGCAGTACTTC.